A single TCR beta chain is shown here with its context. Its antigen has not been determined. An end of the junction does not agree with germline; a read error may underlie this. This sample is part of a study of identical twins listed by TCRdb under 2016. A note on the overall study: To test whether fetal clonotypes persist, the study used deep sequencing on TCR alpha and beta repertoires from monozygotic twins, unrelated adults of various ages, and cord blood. To rule out contamination, the twin experiments were replicated at different times with different library preparation protocols.

Via the germline V gene, CDR1 is SGHDN and CDR2 FVKESK. The CDR3 contains 15 residues, cysteine and phenylalanine counted. Only the CDR3 DNA stays, 45 bases, in frame from base 1. Only healthy Caucasian donors were included. Libraries came from 5' RACE. Sequencing relied on an Illumina HiSeq 2000. A universal primer binding site was introduced by template switching, and a unique molecular identifier was present in the final cDNA, enabling accurate counting of TCR cDNA molecules. Specific primers in the conserved constant-segment region were used to synthesize first-strand cDNA for TCR alpha and beta chains. Each cDNA library was double barcoded, with a SMART-Mk sample barcode plus Illumina barcodes, to control for contamination. TruSeq adapter sequences along with Illumina sample barcodes were introduced in two successive PCR steps. The Illumina HiSeq platform was used with custom primers to sequence TCR alpha and beta cDNA libraries. The original methods were these. Raw reads were processed with MiGEC to extract unique molecular identifiers, and MiXCR was used to determine CDR3 positions. Recombination models were inferred per individual with the repgenHMM and IGoR tools using an EM algorithm. The analysis of shared clonotypes was done with the tcR package in R, with sharing normalized by the product of cloneset sizes. Out-of-frame nonproductive sequences were analyzed to study raw recombination free of thymic and clonal selection effects. The public reads were reprocessed in TCRdb via fastp at Q25 and MiXCR, keeping in-frame beta chains. Every CDR3 protein is listed once, alongside the most common genes and DNA of its rows. These V and J calls derive from TCRdb rather than the authors' analysis. The sample contains approximately 1.8 million distinct CDR3 sequences, less than 35% of them found a single time. The ten biggest clones cover about 0.27% of the sample.

Study-level results and caveats: In monozygotic twins, recombination models systematically underestimated out-of-frame TCR alpha sharing, but the models matched the sharing seen between unrelated individuals. Invariant T cells such as MAIT and iNKT could partly confound zero-insertion analyses, though diverse VJ usage argued against this for most clonotypes. Abundant cord blood beta clonotypes carried fewer insertions; young adult naive repertoires showed a weaker similar trend, while memory repertoires showed none. Because the same donors could not be followed over many years, the conclusions relied on cross-sectional statistical analysis. Compared with coincidental sharing between unrelated individuals, out-of-frame TCR alpha sequences shared between twins showed an excess of sequences with low generation probability. A weaker excess of twin sharing was found in beta out-of-frame sequences because the signal-to-noise ratio was lowered by fewer shared sequences.

This clonotype was obtained from a newborn girl in good health. Input material: cord blood. Recombination connected TRBV14 to TRBJ2-1, with TRBD2 identical over 7 junction bases. The CDR3 reads as follows: CASSQPETSYNVQFF. The DNA reads TGTGCCAGCAGCCAACCTGAGACTAGCTACAATGTGCAGTTCTTC.